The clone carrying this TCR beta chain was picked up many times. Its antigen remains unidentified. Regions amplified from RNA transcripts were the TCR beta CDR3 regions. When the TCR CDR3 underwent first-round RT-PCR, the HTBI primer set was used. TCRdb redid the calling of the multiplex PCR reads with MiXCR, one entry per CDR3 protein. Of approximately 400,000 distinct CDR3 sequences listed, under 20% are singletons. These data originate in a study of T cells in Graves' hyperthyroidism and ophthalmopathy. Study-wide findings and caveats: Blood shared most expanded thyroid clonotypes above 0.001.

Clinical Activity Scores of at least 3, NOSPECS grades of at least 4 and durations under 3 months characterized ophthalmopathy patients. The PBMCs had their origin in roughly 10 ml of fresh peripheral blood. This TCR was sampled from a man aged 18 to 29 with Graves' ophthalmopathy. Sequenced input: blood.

The DNA for the CDR3 is TGTGCCAGCAGTGAGGCACCGATAAGCGGGACAGATACGCAGTATTTT. As protein: CASSEAPISGTDTQYF. J is TRBJ2-3 and V is TRBV6-4; D is possibly TRBD2 (6 bases). V was clipped by 3 bases and J by 3 bases, with 16 bases between them. Germline assignment: CDR1 MRHNA and CDR2 SNTAGT. CDR3 length: 16 amino acids.